This TCR beta chain was sequenced during a study of blood T cell repertoires in COVID-19. Background on the study: From T cells, B-cell-depleted T cells, or PBMCs came the material, which was cDNA or gDNA.

The data were produced by immunoSEQ multiplex PCR, yet TCRdb's version contains in-frame clones alone and is incomplete. The sample has under 150,000 clones, roughly 86% seen once. V dropped 4 bases and J dropped 5 bases, with 9 bases sitting between them. This CDR3 has 13 amino acids. Germline loops: CDR1 MGHRA, CDR2 YSYEKL. What was sequenced was peripheral blood. The sequence came from a human donor in a cohort sampled during active COVID-19. The chain carries TRBV4-1 and TRBJ1-5; no definite D call. The CDR3 DNA is TGCGCCAGCAGCCTTACTCGGGATCAGCCCCAGCATTTT. Its translation is CASSLTRDQPQHF.